Each of the 22 T cell receptor beta chains below was sequenced from the same sample in a study of beta chain features in type 1 diabetes. Study results and caveats: Among patients with Type 1 diabetes, TCRB CDR3s were moderately but significantly shorter in every one of the four CD4+ subsets.

Expressed TCRB transcripts were sequenced because the entire RNA isolate underwent reverse transcription. Data came from immunoSEQ multiplex PCR; TCRdb stores just in-frame clones and leaves some out. The profile shows fewer than 400,000 clones, around 9.7% of them singletons. These receptors have no identified antigens. The sample consisted of central memory CD4+ T cells from blood. Receptors were obtained from a young man with type 1 diabetes.

This clone came up many times. V is TRBV7-2 and J is TRBJ2-4; tentatively, D is TRBD1 or TRBD2 (6 bases each). CDR1 is SGHTA and CDR2 is FQGNSA in the germline V gene. Trimming shortened V by 3 bases and J by 8 bases, and 17 bases separated the two germline ends. This CDR3 has 15 residues. CDR3 protein: CASSFPSGAGDIQYF. CDR3 bases: TGTGCCAGCAGCTTCCCCTCGGGGGCTGGTGACATTCAGTACTTC.

The sample holds many counts of this clone. The gene calls are TRBV10-3 and TRBJ1-1, with a possible D match to TRBD1 (5 bases). The CDR3 consists of 14 residues. Per germline, CDR1 ENHRY and CDR2 SYGVKD. V lost 3 bases, J lost 4 bases, and 12 bases lay in between. The CDR3 bases are TGTGCCATCAGTGACCGCAAAGGGGCCACTGAAGCTTTCTTT. Protein sequence: CAISDRKGATEAFF.

A few counts support this clone. V gene TRBV6-6 combines with J gene TRBJ2-2; unclear D gene. With 6 bases removed from V and 1 base from J, the gap between germline ends came to 6 bases. The CDR3 contains 13 residues. From germline, CDR1 is MNHNY and CDR2 SVGAGI (reference sequence). This CDR3 is CASRKRNTGELFF. In nucleotides, the CDR3 is TGTGCCAGCAGAAAAAGGAACACCGGGGAGCTGTTTTTT.

This clone was detected only a few times. V is TRBV15 and J is TRBJ2-1, with D perhaps matching TRBD2 (6 bases). This CDR3 has 13 residues. Trimming took 1 base from V and 10 from J, leaving 11 bases between them. CDR1 and CDR2 (germline): LNHNV, YYDKDF (reference sequence). The CDR3 is CATSRGRAGEQFF. The CDR3 DNA follows: TGTGCCACCAGCAGAGGACGGGCGGGGGAGCAGTTCTTC.

The chain uses TRBV4-3 and TRBJ1-6, with unresolved D. V lost 4 bases to trimming and J lost 8 bases, with 12 bases between them. Germline CDR1 and CDR2: LGHNA and YSLEER. The CDR3 covers 14 residues. CDR3 amino acids: CASSPQDHDSPLHF. DNA for the CDR3: TGCGCCAGCAGCCCCCAGGACCATGATTCACCCCTCCACTTT.

V usage is TRBV19 and J usage is TRBJ2-7; 7 positions agree with TRBD1. V lost 4 bases to trimming and J lost 0 bases; unmatched junction nucleotides: 6. CDR1 and CDR2 (germline): LNHDA, SQIVND (reference sequence). The CDR3 is 15 amino acids. The CDR3 region is CASSRWGQSSYEQYF. For the CDR3, the DNA is TGTGCCAGTAGTAGATGGGGACAGAGCTCCTACGAGCAGTACTTC.

CDR3 sequence reads: CASSAGTAETYGYTF. The DNA of the CDR3 is TGTGCCAGCAGTGCTGGGACGGCGGAGACCTATGGCTACACCTTC. The chain employs TRBV6-1 and TRBJ1-2; tentative D call: TRBD1 (5 bases). The V and J ends lost 4 bases and 4 bases respectively, with 16 bases between them. From germline, CDR1 is MNHNS and CDR2 SASEGT. The CDR3 sequence is 15 residues long.

The chain uses TRBV2 and TRBJ2-7; tentative D call: TRBD1 (5 bases). Germline-derived CDR1 and CDR2 are SNHLY and FYNNEI. The CDR3 extends over 13 amino acids. Trimming took 6 bases from V and 5 from J, leaving 14 bases between them. The CDR3 sequence is CASSSGLRNEQYF. The CDR3 DNA sequence: TGTGCCAGCAGCTCAGGGTTGAGGAACGAGCAGTACTTC.

The sample holds a few counts of this clone. This chain joins TRBV6-6 and TRBJ1-5; D not resolved. The length of the CDR3 is 14 residues. V dropped 6 bases and J dropped 1 base, with 10 bases sitting between them. Germline V gene lookup returns CDR1 MNHNY and CDR2 SVGAGI (reference sequence). DNA of the CDR3: TGTGCCAGCAGCCCCCCTGCCAGCAATCAGCCCCAGCATTTT. Translated: CASSPPASNQPQHF.

This clone was seen repeatedly, ten times or more. The rearrangement joins TRBV10-3 to TRBJ2-7, with D tentatively TRBD1 or TRBD2 (5 bases each). V was cut by 9 bases and J by 3 bases, with 9 bases left in between. CDR3 length: 11 amino acids. CDR1 and CDR2 (germline): ENHRY, SYGVKD. The CDR3 here is CAIGTNYEQYF. In nucleotides, the CDR3 is TGTGCCATTGGGACCAACTACGAGCAGTACTTC.

The chain carries TRBV30 and TRBJ1-1, with D unresolved. Trimming stripped 4 bases from V and 4 bases from J, with 13 bases between. This CDR3 region has 13 residues. Per germline, CDR1 GTSNPN and CDR2 SVGIG (reference sequence). The CDR3: CAWKSNLGTEAFF. CDR3 sequence (DNA): TGTGCCTGGAAGTCGAATCTGGGCACTGAAGCTTTCTTT.

This chain links TRBV6-6 with TRBJ2-1; 9 positions agree with TRBD2. V trimming: 1 base; J trimming: 7 bases; junction bases outside the gene matches: 2. The CDR3 is 14 residues long. CDR1 is MNHNY and CDR2 is SVGAGI in the germline V gene (reference sequence). CDR3 sequence: CASSYLAGENEQFF. CDR3 nucleotides: TGTGCCAGCAGTTACTTAGCGGGAGAGAATGAGCAGTTCTTC.

This chain joins TRBV6-5 and TRBJ2-2; a possible D gene is TRBD1 (5 bases). V dropped 8 bases and J dropped 5 bases, with 9 bases sitting between them. Germline V gene data show CDR1 as MNHEY and CDR2 as SVGAGI. The CDR3 is made up of 12 amino acids. The CDR3 DNA reads as TGTGCCAGCGGTCCAGGGACCGGGGAGCTGTTTTTT. Its translation is CASGPGTGELFF.

The J gene is TRBJ2-7, the V gene TRBV23-1; TRBD1 might be the D (6 bases). TRBV23-1 belongs to the ORF category, with a function that is uncertain. V was trimmed by 2 bases and J by 4 bases, leaving 18 bases between them. The CDR3 is 16 amino acids. In DNA, the CDR3 is TGCGCCAGCAGTCAAAATCCGACAGGTCCCGGGTACGAGCAGTACTTC. Its translation is CASSQNPTGPGYEQYF.

The gene calls are TRBV7-2 and TRBJ1-1; D call uncertain. Deletions cut 1 base from V and 1 base from J, with 7 bases between. Germline values: CDR1 SGHTA, CDR2 FQGNSA. The CDR3 loop spans 14 amino acids. CDR3 DNA sequence: TGTGCCAGCAGCTTAGAGGCGGCGAACACTGAAGCTTTCTTT. Protein product: CASSLEAANTEAFF.

This clone was seen a few times. The chain employs TRBV7-2 and TRBJ1-2; D is perhaps TRBD1 (5 bases). This CDR3 has 13 amino acids. Germline V lookup: CDR1 SGHTA, CDR2 FQGNSA. V lost 5 bases and J lost 8, with 15 bases in between. The CDR3 DNA sequence: TGTGCCAGCAGCCAGGACACGGATCGAGGCTACACCTTC. It codes for CASSQDTDRGYTF.

The CDR3, as DNA: TGTGCCAGCAGTTCACGGACAGGAGAACAGGGCTCTGGGGCCAACGTCCTGACTTTC. Encoded protein: CASSSRTGEQGSGANVLTF. The J gene is TRBJ2-6, the V gene TRBV27; 7 bases line up with TRBD1. The V and J ends lost 4 bases and 0 bases, in that order; junction bases with no gene match: 12. The CDR3 covers 19 residues. Per the germline V gene, CDR1 is MNHEY and CDR2 is SMNVEV (reference sequence).

A few counts support this clone. The chain employs TRBV27 and TRBJ2-6; D is ambiguous. V was shortened by 4 bases and J by 2 bases, with 6 bases between the two germline ends. The CDR3 has 14 amino acids. In germline, CDR1 is MNHEY, CDR2 SMNVEV (reference sequence). The DNA of the CDR3 is TGTGCCAGCAGTTATCTAGCTGGGGCCAACGTCCTGACTTTC. It yields the protein CASSYLAGANVLTF.

The V gene is TRBV4-3, the J gene TRBJ2-5, with 11 bases identical to TRBD2. This CDR3 has 14 amino acids. The germline gives CDR1 LGHNA, CDR2 YSLEER. V lost 10 bases and J lost 8; bases outside the gene matches: 12. The CDR3: CATSSGGASSTQYF. CDR3 nucleotide sequence: TGCGCCACCAGTAGCGGGGGGGCTTCGAGTACCCAGTACTTC.

This clone was observed a few times. The V and J genes are TRBV7-6 and TRBJ1-1, with TRBD1 identical over 7 bases. With 1 base clipped from V and 3 bases from J, the junction kept 2 bases outside the gene matches. The CDR3 has 14 amino acids. The V gene's germline CDR1 is SGHVS and CDR2 FNYEAQ. CDR3 DNA sequence: TGTGCCAGCAGCTTAGACAGGGGTCACACTGAAGCTTTCTTT. Translation gives CASSLDRGHTEAFF.

The table lists this clone with a few counts. The rearrangement joins TRBV6-6 to TRBJ1-2; D not certain. V dropped 0 bases and J dropped 4 bases, with 9 bases sitting between them. Germline loops: CDR1 MNHNY, CDR2 SVGAGI (reference sequence). The CDR3 covers 14 residues. The chain's CDR3 is CASSYSGSSYGYTF. The CDR3 coding sequence is TGTGCCAGCAGTTACTCGGGCAGCTCCTATGGCTACACCTTC.

In regard to this clone: A junction end diverges from the germline sequence, so it may reflect a read error. V is TRBV27 and J is TRBJ2-7; either TRBD1 or TRBD2 may fit D (5 bases each). Germline V gene data show CDR1 as MNHEY and CDR2 as SMNVEV (reference sequence). The CDR3 covers 14 residues. The chain's CDR3 is CASSFGRESYEQYF. The CDR3 coding sequence is TGTGCCAGCAGTTTTGGCAGGGAGTCCTACGAACAGTACTTC.